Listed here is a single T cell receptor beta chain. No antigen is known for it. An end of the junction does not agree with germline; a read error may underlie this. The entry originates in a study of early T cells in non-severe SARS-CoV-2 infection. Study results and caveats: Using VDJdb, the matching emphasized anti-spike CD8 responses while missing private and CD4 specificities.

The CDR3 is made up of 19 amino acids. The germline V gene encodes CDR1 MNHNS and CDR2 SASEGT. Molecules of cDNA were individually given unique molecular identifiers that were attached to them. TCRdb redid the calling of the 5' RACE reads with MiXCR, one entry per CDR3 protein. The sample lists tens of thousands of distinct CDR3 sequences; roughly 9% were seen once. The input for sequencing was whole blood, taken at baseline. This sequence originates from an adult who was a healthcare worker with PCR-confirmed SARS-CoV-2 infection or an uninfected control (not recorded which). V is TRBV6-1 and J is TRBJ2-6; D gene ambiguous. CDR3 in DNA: TGTGCCAGCAGAGAAGGTATGGTCAGGTCGTCCTCTGGGGCCAACGTCCTGACTTTC. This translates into CASREGMVRSSSGANVLTF.